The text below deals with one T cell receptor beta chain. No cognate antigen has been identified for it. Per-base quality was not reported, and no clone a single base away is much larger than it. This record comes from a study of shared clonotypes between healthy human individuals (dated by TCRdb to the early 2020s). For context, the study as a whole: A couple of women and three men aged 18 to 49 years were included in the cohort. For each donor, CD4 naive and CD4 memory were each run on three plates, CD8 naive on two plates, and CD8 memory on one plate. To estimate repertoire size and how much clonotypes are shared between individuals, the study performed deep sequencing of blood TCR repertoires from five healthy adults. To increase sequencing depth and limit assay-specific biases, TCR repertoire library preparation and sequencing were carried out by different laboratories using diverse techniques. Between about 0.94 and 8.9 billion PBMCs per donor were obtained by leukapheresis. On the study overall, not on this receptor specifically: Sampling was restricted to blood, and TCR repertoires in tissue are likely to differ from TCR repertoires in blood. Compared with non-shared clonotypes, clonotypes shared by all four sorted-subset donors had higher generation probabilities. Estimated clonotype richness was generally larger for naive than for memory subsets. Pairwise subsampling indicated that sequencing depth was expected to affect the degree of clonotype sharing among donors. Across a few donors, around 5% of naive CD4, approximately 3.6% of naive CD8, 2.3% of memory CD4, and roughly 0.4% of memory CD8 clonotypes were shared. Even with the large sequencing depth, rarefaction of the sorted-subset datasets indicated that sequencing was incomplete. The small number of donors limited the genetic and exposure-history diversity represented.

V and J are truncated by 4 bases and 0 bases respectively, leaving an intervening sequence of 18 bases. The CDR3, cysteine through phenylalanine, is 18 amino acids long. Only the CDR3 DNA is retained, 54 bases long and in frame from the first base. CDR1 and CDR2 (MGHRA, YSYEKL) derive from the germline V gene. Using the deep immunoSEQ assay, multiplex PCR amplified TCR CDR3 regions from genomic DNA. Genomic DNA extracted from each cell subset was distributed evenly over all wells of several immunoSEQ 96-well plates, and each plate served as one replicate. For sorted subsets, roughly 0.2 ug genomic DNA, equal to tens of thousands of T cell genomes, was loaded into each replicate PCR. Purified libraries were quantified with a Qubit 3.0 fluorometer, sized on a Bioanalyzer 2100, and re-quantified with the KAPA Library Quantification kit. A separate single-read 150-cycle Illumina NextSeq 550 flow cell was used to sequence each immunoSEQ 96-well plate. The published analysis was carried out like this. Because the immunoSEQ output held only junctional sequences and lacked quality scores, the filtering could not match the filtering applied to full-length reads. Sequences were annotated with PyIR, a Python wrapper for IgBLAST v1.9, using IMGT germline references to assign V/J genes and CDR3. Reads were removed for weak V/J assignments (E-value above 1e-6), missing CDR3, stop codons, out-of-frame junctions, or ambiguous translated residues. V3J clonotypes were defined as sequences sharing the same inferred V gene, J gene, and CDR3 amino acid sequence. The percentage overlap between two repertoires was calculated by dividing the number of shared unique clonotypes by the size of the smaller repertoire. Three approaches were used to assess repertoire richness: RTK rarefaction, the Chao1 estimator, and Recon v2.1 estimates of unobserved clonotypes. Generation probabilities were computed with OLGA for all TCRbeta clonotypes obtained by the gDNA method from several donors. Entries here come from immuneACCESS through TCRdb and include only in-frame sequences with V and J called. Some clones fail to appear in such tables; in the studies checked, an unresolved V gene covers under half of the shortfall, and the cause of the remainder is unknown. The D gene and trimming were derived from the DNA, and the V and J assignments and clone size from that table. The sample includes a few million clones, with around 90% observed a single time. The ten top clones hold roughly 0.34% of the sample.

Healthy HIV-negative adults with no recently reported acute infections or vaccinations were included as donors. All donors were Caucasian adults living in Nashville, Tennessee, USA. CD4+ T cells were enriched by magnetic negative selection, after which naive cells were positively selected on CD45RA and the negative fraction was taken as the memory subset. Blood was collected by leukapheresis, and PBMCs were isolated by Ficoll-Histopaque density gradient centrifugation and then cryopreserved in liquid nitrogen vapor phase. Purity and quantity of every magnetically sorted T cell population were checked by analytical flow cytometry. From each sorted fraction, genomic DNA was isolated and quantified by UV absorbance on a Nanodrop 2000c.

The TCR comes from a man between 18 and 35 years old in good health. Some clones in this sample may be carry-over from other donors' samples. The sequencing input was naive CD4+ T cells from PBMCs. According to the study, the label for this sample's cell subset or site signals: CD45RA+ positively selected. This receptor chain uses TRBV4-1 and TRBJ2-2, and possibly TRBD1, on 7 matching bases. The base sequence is TGCGCCAGCAGCCTGGAGGGAGGAGGGGGCTCGAACACCGGGGAGCTGTTTTTT. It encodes CASSLEGGGGSNTGELFF.